This TCR beta chain was recovered during a study of CD8+ T cells in alopecia areata (dated by TCRdb to between 2018 and 2020). Study-level background: Treated patients were enrolled in an open-label pilot trial of oral tofacitinib at 5 to 10 mg twice daily for moderate-to-severe alopecia areata. Tofacitinib was administered for 6 to 18 months, and 6 months of follow-up off drug were then conducted to assess delayed response and recurrence. For the treated patients, the SALT score, which quantifies what percentage of scalp surface area is affected, served as the measure of disease severity. High-throughput TCRbeta sequencing was used to examine T cell clonal expansion in alopecia areata in both the C3H/HeJ mouse model and human patients. In humans, TCRbeta sequencing was performed on scalp tissue and on sorted CD4+ and CD8+ peripheral blood T cells from healthy controls and from patients with patchy or totalis/universalis alopecia areata. Biopsies were taken from tofacitinib-treated patients at baseline and at 4 and 24 weeks of treatment, and a later scalp biopsy was taken in several of the tofacitinib-treated patients. Clonality in the scalp was compared among normal scalp (n=4), patchy alopecia areata scalp (n=8), and alopecia totalis/universalis scalp (n=8). RNA was obtained with the PAXgene miRNA kit for fixed scalp, the miRNeasy kit for PBMCs, and the RNeasy kit for mouse skin. immunoSEQ multiplex PCR using 35 Vbeta forward primers and 13 Jbeta reverse primers was used to amplify TCRbeta CDR3 regions.

Study-wide findings and limitations: During tofacitinib treatment, many expanded lesional clones stuck around in both scalp and blood, and this persistence may partly explain why relapse happens after treatment is stopped. Resident alphabeta T cells in normal human skin are also sequenced, complicating scalp TCR repertoire analysis, unlike mouse skin dominated by gammadelta T cells. Compared with normal scalp, lesional scalp, particularly in alopecia totalis/universalis, had higher clonality and more expanded CD8+ clones, which suggests antigenic drive. The treated cohort was small, with a single nonresponder, so links between baseline CD8+ expansion and response need larger studies. TCR sequences shared between patients were less clear than in mice, possibly partly because of HLA diversity in the patient population. With tofacitinib, both scalp clonality and the number of expanded CD8+ clones among the top 100 scalp clones went down significantly.

To note about this clone: What this receptor recognizes is not known. Base qualities were left out, and no much larger clone turns up one base away.

Trimming takes 5 bases off V and 1 base off J; junction bases not matched to a gene: 7. From a lookup of the germline V gene, CDR1 and CDR2 are ENHRY and SYGVKD. Including cysteine and phenylalanine, the CDR3 has 15 amino acids. Of the read, only the CDR3 DNA is kept; its 45 bases are in frame from base 1. Interpreted using the paper, the time point label stands for: more than 3 weeks on oral tofacitinib. The treatment or condition label corresponds to: oral pan-JAK inhibitor, 5-10 mg twice daily. Peripheral blood and lesional scalp punch biopsies were obtained from patients with alopecia areata. PBMCs were isolated by density centrifugation and stained for CD3, CD4 and CD8, and CD4+ and CD8+ T cells were sorted on a FACSAria. The library came from the immunoSEQ multiplex PCR assay. RNA was extracted from all samples and reverse transcribed into cDNA, which served as template for TCR sequencing. SuperScript III was used to make first-strand cDNA, primed with a 2:1 mix of oligo-dT and random hexamers. A synthetic immune receptor repertoire was used to measure amplification bias, and any remaining bias was corrected computationally. Turning to the authors' computational methods: Raw reads were preprocessed to remove errors, and CDR3 was defined by IMGT conventions from the conserved cysteine to phenylalanine. Clonality was computed as 1 minus the Shannon entropy, with the entropy normalized by log2 of the number of productive unique TCRs. Whether each scalp clone was CD4 or CD8 was inferred by checking scalp TCRbeta sequences against the CD4 and CD8 repertoires from sorted blood. The source is immuneACCESS, and TCRdb retained only in-frame sequences with V and J called. Part of the clones is not carried over; for the studies checked, unresolved V genes explain less than half of this, and the remainder is unexplained. V and J calls and clone size are copied from that table; D and trimming were computed from the DNA. The sample table contains around 190,000 clones; only one count was recorded for around 65% of them. The leading ten clones occupy roughly 4.2% of the sample.

Specimen: CD4+ T cells sorted from blood, collected at week 4, from a patient treated with tofacitinib. The rearrangement combines TRBV10-3 with TRBJ1-1; 7 bases in between match TRBD1. The source of this sequence is a human donor with alopecia areata. The CDR3 region has the sequence CAISPTDRENTEAFF. The base sequence is TGTGCCATCAGTCCAACCGACAGGGAGAACACTGAAGCTTTCTTT.